This TCR beta chain emerged from a study of T cell repertoires in cytomegalovirus infection. Overall study: Public TCR beta signatures marked donors with CMV infection and the matching HLA.

General study points: Cumulated frequencies of public TCR beta families served to identify carriers of CMV plus the relevant HLA. CMV-specific HLA-C-restricted TCR beta clonotypes dominated the ex vivo response.

Concerning this clonotype: Its specificity is not known.

MiXCR, applied by TCRdb to the reads, yields one record per CDR3 protein. Of some 390,000 distinct CDR3 sequences listed, 15% to 20% are singletons. CDR1 is DFQATT and CDR2 is SNEGSKA in the germline V gene (reference sequence). CDR3 size: 14 residues. V was clipped by 1 base and J by 0 bases, with 10 bases between them. The V and J genes are TRBV20-1 and TRBJ2-7; D gene unclear. The sequence came from a human donor in good health (CMV status not recorded). Some clones in this sample may be carry-over from other donors' samples. The specimen sequenced was PBMCs. The CDR3 loop is CSARASPYSYEQYF. In DNA, the CDR3 is TGCAGTGCTAGAGCCTCCCCATACTCCTACGAGCAGTACTTC.